The sequence of this TCR beta chain was determined in a study of T-cell reconstitution after alpha-beta-depleted transplantation in children. Construction of the TCRbeta library involved unique molecular identifiers. TCRdb ran MiXCR on the PCR reads and lists one entry per CDR3 protein. Of fewer than 350,000 distinct CDR3 sequences listed, approximately 10% were seen once; the top ten hold 23%. This clonotype appeared many times. The sequenced sample was peripheral blood, obtained 180 days after TCRalphabeta/CD19-depleted stem cell transplant. The sequence derives from a male patient aged 2 to 10 who had a stem cell transplant for chronic granulomatous disease, so the T cells may come from the graft donor.

CDR3 sequence: CASSTMTSGEHNEQFF. CDR3 nucleotide sequence: TGTGCCAGCAGCACCATGACTAGCGGGGAACACAATGAGCAGTTCTTC. The chain links TRBV7-3 to TRBJ2-1, with 11 nucleotides matching TRBD2. The CDR3 sequence is 16 residues long. After removal of 5 bases from V and 5 bases from J, the junction contained 8 bases not matched to a gene. Germline loops: CDR1 SGHTA, CDR2 FQGTGA. The complete variable domain, with remaining parts taken from reference TRBV7-3 and TRBJ2-1, reads GAGVSQTPSNKVTEKGKYVELRCDPISGHTALYWYRQSLGQGPEFLIYFQGTGAADDSGLPNDRFFAVRPEGSVSTLKIQRTERGDSAVYLCASSTMTSGEHNEQFFGPGTRLTVL.